These 2 T cell receptor beta chains came from one sample sequenced in a study of cytomegalovirus exposure and HLA in healthy donors. With 60 Vbeta and 13 Jbeta primers, the PCR was carried out. Profiled with immunoSEQ multiplex PCR; TCRdb holds only in-frame clones, not every one. Its listing shows about 160,000 clones. Sequencing was carried out using PBMCs. These receptors were obtained from a man aged 30-40 years in good health and CMV-seronegative.

The chain links TRBV28 to TRBJ2-1, with D hard to call. V shed 6 bases and J shed 12 bases, with 21 bases lying between them. The CDR3 loop spans 14 amino acids. The germline V gene encodes CDR1 MDHEN and CDR2 SYDVKM. The CDR3 bases are TGTGCCAGCAGCGCAACCCACGGAGTAAGTGGGCAGTTCTTC. This translates into CASSATHGVSGQFF.

The chain employs TRBV2 and TRBJ2-2; D is undetermined. Germline loops: CDR1 SNHLY, CDR2 FYNNEI. This CDR3 comprises 17 residues. V was pared by 6 bases and J by 0 bases, with 17 bases between. Written as DNA, the CDR3 is TGTGCCAGCAGGGCGGTAACCCCTTTTCCGAACACCGGGGAGCTGTTTTTT. It translates to CASRAVTPFPNTGELFF.